The 8 T cell receptor beta chains below were found in one sample sequenced in a study of blood T cell repertoires in COVID-19. The protocol was immunoSEQ multiplex PCR, while the TCRdb copy is restricted to in-frame clones and leaves out a portion. The sample contains about 150,000 clones, 84% of which appear only once. The specimen sequenced was peripheral blood. The source is a woman between 45 and 60 years old with acute or convalescent COVID-19.

The rearrangement links TRBV5-4 to TRBJ1-4; D is ambiguous. Germline CDR1 and CDR2: SGHNT and YYREEE (reference sequence). The CDR3 extends over 15 amino acids. The V end lost 1 base, the J end lost 4 bases, and 11 bases lay between the germline ends. CDR3 bases: TGTGCCAGCAGCTTGAATAGAGGAATTAATGAAAAACTGTTTTTT. It specifies CASSLNRGINEKLFF.

The chain is built from TRBV4-2 and TRBJ1-1; maybe TRBD1 (5 bases). The CDR3 extends over 15 amino acids. V lost 4 bases to trimming and J lost 3 bases, with 15 bases between them. In germline, CDR1 is LGHNA, CDR2 YNFKEQ. The CDR3 coding sequence is TGTGCCAGCAGCCTCTGGCCAGGGTCTTACACTGAAGCTTTCTTT. Its translation: CASSLWPGSYTEAFF.

The chain recombines TRBV5-1 with TRBJ1-5, with D possibly TRBD1 on 6 matching bases. The germline gives CDR1 SGHRS, CDR2 YFSETQ. The CDR3 extends over 14 amino acids. Trimming took 0 bases from V and 6 from J, leaving 10 bases between them. The CDR3 reads CASSLVGAGQPQHF. The CDR3 DNA reads TGCGCCAGCAGCTTGGTGGGGGCTGGTCAGCCCCAGCATTTT.

This sequence joins TRBV14 and TRBJ2-7; TRBD1 agrees at 9 bases. Germline loops: CDR1 SGHDN, CDR2 FVKESK. The J segment lost 5 bases and the V segment lost 1 base, leaving 9 bases of the junction unmatched. The CDR3 loop spans 16 amino acids. CDR3 sequence reads: CASSQGGDREVHEQYF. The CDR3 nucleotides are TGTGCCAGCAGCCAAGGGGGGGACAGGGAGGTCCACGAGCAGTACTTC. Drawing the rest from reference TRBV14 and TRBJ2-7, the complete variable domain is EAGVTQFPSHSVIEKGQTVTLRCDPISGHDNLYWYRRVMGKEIKFLLHFVKESKQDESGMPNNRFLAERTGGTYSTLKVQPAELEDSGVYFCASSQGGDREVHEQYFGPGTRLTVT.

The rearrangement links TRBV19 to TRBJ2-1, with D uncertain. Trimming shortened V by 3 bases and J by 3 bases, and 12 bases separated the two germline ends. The CDR3 spans 15 residues. Germline CDR1 reads LNHDA; CDR2 reads SQIVND (reference sequence). This CDR3 is CASSISAAVYNEQFF. In DNA, the CDR3 is TGTGCCAGTAGTATCAGCGCGGCAGTCTACAATGAGCAGTTCTTC.

J is TRBJ1-3 and V is TRBV7-2; D is perhaps TRBD1 (6 bases). V lost 5 bases to trimming and J lost 6 bases, with 14 bases between them. Germline V gene data show CDR1 as SGHTA and CDR2 as FQGNSA. The CDR3 is 14 amino acids. CDR3 coding DNA: TGTGCCAGCAGCCAGGGGCAAAAAGCAAACACCATATATTTT. Protein: CASSQGQKANTIYF.

The genes are TRBV5-1 and TRBJ2-3; the match to TRBD2 covers 14 bases. In germline, CDR1 is SGHRS, CDR2 YFSETQ. After removal of 4 bases from V and 6 bases from J, the junction contained 10 bases not matched to a gene. This CDR3 spans 17 amino acids. The CDR3 sequence: CASSLLPTSGGADTQYF. The CDR3 bases are TGCGCCAGCAGCCTGCTTCCGACTAGCGGGGGGGCGGATACGCAGTATTTT.

The V gene is TRBV6-2 or TRBV6-3, the J gene TRBJ1-6; a weak D match, TRBD1 (5 bases). CDR3 length: 17 amino acids. Trimming shortened V by 6 bases and J by 5 bases, and 20 bases separated the two germline ends. In germline, CDR1 is MNHEY, CDR2 SVGEGT. This CDR3 is CASSEPRGIGHNSPLHF. The DNA for the CDR3 is TGTGCCAGCAGCGAACCAAGGGGCATAGGACATAATTCACCCCTCCACTTT.